The clone carrying this TCR beta chain turned up a few times. Antigen specificity is unknown. Method: immunoSEQ multiplex PCR; TCRdb's copy keeps in-frame clones and lacks some. The table includes 15,000 to 20,000 clones, over 60% detected once. Pools of viral peptides were used by the ViraFEST assay to expand antigen-specific CD4+ T cells ahead of sequencing. Having been cultured for around ten days, the cells underwent CD4+ T cell isolation. This individual contracted SARS-CoV-2 between March and December 2020, as verified by PCR. All study participants received two doses of BNT162b2 or mRNA-1273 vaccine. The data belong to a study of vaccination effects on CD4 cells after COVID-19. Points from the study as a whole: Spike-reactive clones found after vaccination in convalescents were mainly new vaccine-induced clones. Marked clonal contraction of infection- and vaccine-induced clones was seen late after vaccination.

Trimming removed 5 bases from V and 2 bases from J, with 21 bases in between. The CDR3 is 17 amino acids. Germline-derived CDR1 and CDR2 are MNHEY and SMNVEV (reference sequence). This sample comprised CD4+ T cells from PBMCs cultured with SARS-CoV-2 spike peptides, obtained after COVID-19 vaccination. The J gene is TRBJ1-2, the V gene TRBV27, with TRBD1 as a possible D gene (5 bases). This sequence originates from a human donor who had a prior SARS-CoV-2 infection. CDR3 coding DNA: TGTGCCAGCAGTCGGGGAGGAGACCCGAACAGGAACTATGGCTACACCTTC. Translating it yields CASSRGGDPNRNYGYTF.